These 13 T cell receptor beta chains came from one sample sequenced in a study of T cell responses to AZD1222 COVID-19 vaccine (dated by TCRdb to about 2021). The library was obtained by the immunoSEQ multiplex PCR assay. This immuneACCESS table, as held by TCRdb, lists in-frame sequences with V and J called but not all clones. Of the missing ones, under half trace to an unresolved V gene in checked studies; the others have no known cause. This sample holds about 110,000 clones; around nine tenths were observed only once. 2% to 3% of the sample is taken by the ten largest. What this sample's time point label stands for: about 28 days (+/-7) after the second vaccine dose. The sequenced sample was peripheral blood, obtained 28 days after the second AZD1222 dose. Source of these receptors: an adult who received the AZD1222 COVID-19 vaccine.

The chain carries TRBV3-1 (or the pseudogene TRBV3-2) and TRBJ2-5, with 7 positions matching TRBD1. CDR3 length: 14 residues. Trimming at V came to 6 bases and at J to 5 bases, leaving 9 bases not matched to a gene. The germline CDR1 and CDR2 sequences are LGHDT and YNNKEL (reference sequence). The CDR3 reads CASRLEGAVETQYF. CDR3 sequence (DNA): TGTGCCAGCAGGCTCGAGGGGGCGGTCGAGACCCAGTACTTC.

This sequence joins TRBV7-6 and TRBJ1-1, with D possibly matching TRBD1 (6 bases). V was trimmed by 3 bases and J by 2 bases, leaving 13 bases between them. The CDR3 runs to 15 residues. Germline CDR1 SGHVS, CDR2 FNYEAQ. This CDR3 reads CASSFQTGVNTEAFF. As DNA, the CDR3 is TGTGCCAGCAGCTTCCAGACAGGTGTTAACACTGAAGCTTTCTTT.

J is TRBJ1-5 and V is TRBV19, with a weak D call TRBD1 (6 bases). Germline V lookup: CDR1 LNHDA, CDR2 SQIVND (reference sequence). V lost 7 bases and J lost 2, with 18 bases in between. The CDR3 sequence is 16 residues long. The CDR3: CASTPLGGAGNQPQHF. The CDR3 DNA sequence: TGTGCCAGTACCCCCCTGGGGGGGGCCGGCAATCAGCCCCAGCATTTT.

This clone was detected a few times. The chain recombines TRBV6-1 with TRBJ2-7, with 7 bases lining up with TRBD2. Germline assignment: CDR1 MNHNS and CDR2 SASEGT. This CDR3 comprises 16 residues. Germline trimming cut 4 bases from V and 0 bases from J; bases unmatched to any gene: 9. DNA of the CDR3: TGTGCCAGCAGTGCCCTTACTGGCGGGGGCTCCTACGAGCAGTACTTC. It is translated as CASSALTGGGSYEQYF.

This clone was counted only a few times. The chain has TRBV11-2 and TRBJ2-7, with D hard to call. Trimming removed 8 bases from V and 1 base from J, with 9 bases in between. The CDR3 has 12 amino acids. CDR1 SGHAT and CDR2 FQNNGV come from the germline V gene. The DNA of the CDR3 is TGTGCCAGCTCTTGGTGGTCCTACGAGCAGTACTTC. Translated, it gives CASSWWSYEQYF.

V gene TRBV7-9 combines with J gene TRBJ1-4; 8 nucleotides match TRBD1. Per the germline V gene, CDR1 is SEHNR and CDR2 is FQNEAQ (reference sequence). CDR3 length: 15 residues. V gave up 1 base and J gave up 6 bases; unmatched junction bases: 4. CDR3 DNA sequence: TGTGCCAGCAGCTTAGGGGGACAGGCGTATGAAAAACTGTTTTTT. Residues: CASSLGGQAYEKLFF.

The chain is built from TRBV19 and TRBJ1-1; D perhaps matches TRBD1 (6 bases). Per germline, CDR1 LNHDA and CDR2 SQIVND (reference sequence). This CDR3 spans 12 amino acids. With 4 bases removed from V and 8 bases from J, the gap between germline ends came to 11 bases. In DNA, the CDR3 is TGTGCCAGTAGTACCTGGGGGGCAGAAGCTTTCTTT. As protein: CASSTWGAEAFF.

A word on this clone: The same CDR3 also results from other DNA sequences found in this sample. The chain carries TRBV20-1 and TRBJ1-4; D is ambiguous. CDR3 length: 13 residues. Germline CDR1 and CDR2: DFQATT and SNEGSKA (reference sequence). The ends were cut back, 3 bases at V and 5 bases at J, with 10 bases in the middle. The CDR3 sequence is CSASSQLNEKLFF. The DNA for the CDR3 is TGCAGTGCTAGTAGTCAGTTAAATGAAAAACTGTTTTTT.

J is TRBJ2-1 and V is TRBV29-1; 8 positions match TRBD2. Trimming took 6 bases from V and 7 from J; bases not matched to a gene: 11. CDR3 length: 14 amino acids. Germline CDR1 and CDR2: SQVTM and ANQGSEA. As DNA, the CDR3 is TGCAGCGTCCTGCCCGGCGGGGGGCGGAATGAGCAGTTCTTC. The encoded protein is CSVLPGGGRNEQFF.

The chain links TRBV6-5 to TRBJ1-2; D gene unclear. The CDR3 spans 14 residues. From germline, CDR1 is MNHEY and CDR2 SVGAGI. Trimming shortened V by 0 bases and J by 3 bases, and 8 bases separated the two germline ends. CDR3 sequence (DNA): TGTGCCAGCAGTTACTCCGTGGAAGACTATGGCTACACCTTC. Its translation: CASSYSVEDYGYTF.

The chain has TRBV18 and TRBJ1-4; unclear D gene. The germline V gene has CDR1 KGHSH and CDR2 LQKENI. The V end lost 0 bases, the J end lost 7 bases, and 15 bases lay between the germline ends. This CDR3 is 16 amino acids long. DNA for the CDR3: TGTGCCAGCTCACCACCGATGGCAGCTATAGGTGAAAAACTGTTTTTT. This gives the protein CASSPPMAAIGEKLFF.

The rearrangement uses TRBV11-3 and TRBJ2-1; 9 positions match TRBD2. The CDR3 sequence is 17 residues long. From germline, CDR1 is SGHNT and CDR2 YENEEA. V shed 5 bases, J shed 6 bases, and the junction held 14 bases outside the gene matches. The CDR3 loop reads CASSTTSGLADPNEQFF. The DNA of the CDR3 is TGTGCCAGCAGCACCACTTCGGGACTAGCAGACCCCAATGAGCAGTTCTTC.

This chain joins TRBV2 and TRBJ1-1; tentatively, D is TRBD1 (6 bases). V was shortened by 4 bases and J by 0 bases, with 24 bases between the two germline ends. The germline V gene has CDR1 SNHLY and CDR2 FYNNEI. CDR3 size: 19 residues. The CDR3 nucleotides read TGTGCCAGCAGTGGTGGAAGGGGGGCGAGTATGTATTTGAACACTGAAGCTTTCTTT. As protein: CASSGGRGASMYLNTEAFF.